Listed here are 5 T cell receptor beta chains from one sample, sequenced in a study of T cell responses to AZD1222 COVID-19 vaccine. The method was immunoSEQ multiplex PCR; TCRdb's version includes in-frame clones alone and lacks a portion of them. The sample holds tens of thousands of clones, less than 90% seen once. Here the sequenced sample was peripheral blood, taken 28 days after the second AZD1222 dose. The receptors were sampled from an adult who received the AZD1222 COVID-19 vaccine.

The V call is TRBV15, the J call TRBJ1-1; D is unclear. V lost 1 base, J lost 1 base, and 7 bases lay in between. The CDR3 sequence is 14 residues long. Germline CDR1 LNHNV, CDR2 YYDKDF (reference sequence). CDR3: CATSRVEANTEAFF. CDR3 sequence (DNA): TGTGCCACCAGCAGAGTTGAGGCGAACACTGAAGCTTTCTTT.

The chain couples TRBV27 to TRBJ2-5; 12 nucleotides line up with TRBD1. The germline gives CDR1 MNHEY, CDR2 SMNVEV (reference sequence). The CDR3 covers 19 residues. V shed 0 bases and J 1 base; nucleotides not matched to a gene: 9. CDR3 region: CASSLSGTGGGLPQETQYF. The CDR3 DNA is TGTGCCAGCAGTTTATCGGGGACAGGGGGCGGATTACCCCAAGAGACCCAGTACTTC.

The chain is built from TRBV6-5 and TRBJ2-2, with D unclear. Germline V CDR1 and CDR2: MNHEY, SVGAGI. V was shortened by 9 bases and J by 2 bases, with 7 bases between the two germline ends. The length of the CDR3 is 12 residues. The CDR3: CASDRNTGELFF. The CDR3 DNA reads as TGTGCCAGTGATAGAAACACCGGGGAGCTGTTTTTT.

CDR3 protein: CASSYRGHMSYTEAFF. The DNA of the CDR3 is TGTGCCAGCAGTTACAGGGGACATATGTCGTACACTGAAGCTTTCTTT. V is TRBV6-5 and J is TRBJ1-1, with D perhaps matching TRBD1 (6 bases). The germline CDR1 and CDR2 sequences are MNHEY and SVGAGI. The CDR3 extends over 16 amino acids. Trimming cost V 2 bases and J 3 bases, with 16 bases left between them.

The V call is TRBV9, the J call TRBJ2-2; 11 bases match TRBD1. The CDR3 runs to 14 residues. Germline CDR1 reads SGDLS; CDR2 reads YYNGEE. V shed 4 bases, J shed 6 bases, and the junction held 2 bases outside the gene matches. CDR3 protein: CASSTGQGAGELFF. As DNA, the CDR3 is TGTGCCAGCAGCACGGGACAGGGGGCCGGGGAGCTGTTTTTT.